A selection of T cell receptor beta chains follows, all from one sample in a study of CD8 T cells in Susac syndrome. One entry per CDR3 protein, called by TCRdb with MiXCR from the immunoSEQ multiplex PCR reads. The repertoire holds fewer than 350,000 distinct CDR3 sequences, with roughly 85% as singletons. Sequenced: CD8+ T cells from PBMCs. The receptor source for this set is a human donor with multiple sclerosis. Each CDR3 is given with its conserved first and last residue. A D gene is named only where the DNA matches it firmly. The size entry is marked missing in some rows and otherwise reads once, few, many or a size class.

NA	TRBV11-2	TRBJ2-2	NA	20	CASSLVERRGERGNTGELFF	TGTGCCAGCAGCTTAGTTGAAAGAAGAGGGGAACGGGGGAACACCGGGGAGCTGTTTTTT
TRBD1	TRBV12-5	TRBJ1-5	NA	16	CASGSVGQGSGQPQHF	TGTGCTAGTGGTTCGGTGGGACAGGGAAGTGGCCAGCCCCAGCATTTT
NA	TRBV5-4	TRBJ1-4	NA	15	CASSSRDGAKVELFF	TGTGCCAGCAGCTCCCGGGACGGAGCGAAGGTGGAACTGTTTTTT
NA	TRBV9	TRBJ2-1	NA	15	CASSSPEGPYNEQFF	TGTGCCAGCAGCTCCCCGGAGGGCCCCTACAATGAGCAGTTCTTC
TRBD2	TRBV6-1	TRBJ2-1	NA	17	CASSPLGREDPYNEQFF	TGTGCCAGCAGTCCGCTCGGGCGGGAGGACCCCTACAATGAGCAGTTCTTC
TRBD1	TRBV4-2	TRBJ1-2	few	14	CASSPTGTTYGYTF	TGTGCCAGCAGCCCGACAGGGACTACGTATGGCTACACCTTC
NA	TRBV30	TRBJ1-6	NA	14	CAWSVGIADSPLHF	TGTGCCTGGAGTGTAGGGATTGCTGATTCACCCCTCCACTTT
NA	TRBV4-2	TRBJ1-6	NA	14	CASSHETGGSPLHF	TGTGCCAGCAGCCACGAAACGGGGGGTTCACCCCTCCACTTT
NA	TRBV27	TRBJ2-1	NA	12	CASSLGGLEQFF	TGTGCCAGCAGTTTAGGGGGGCTTGAGCAGTTCTTC
NA	TRBV27	TRBJ1-5	NA	14	CASSLSGYNQPQHF	TGTGCCAGCAGTTTATCCGGCTACAATCAGCCCCAGCATTTT
TRBD1	TRBV5-1	TRBJ2-7	few	18	CASSLETRFGQGSGEQYF	TGCGCCAGCAGCTTGGAGACTAGATTCGGACAGGGGAGCGGCGAGCAGTACTTC
NA	TRBV27	TRBJ1-1	NA	13	CASSLSEGVEAFF	TGTGCCAGCAGTTTATCTGAGGGGGTTGAAGCTTTCTTT
TRBD1	TRBV28	TRBJ1-2	NA	15	CASILERDSGYGYTF	TGTGCCAGCATCTTAGAGAGGGACAGCGGCTATGGCTACACCTTC
NA	TRBV4-2	TRBJ1-4	NA	12	CASSQDSPQLFF	TGTGCCAGCAGCCAAGATAGTCCGCAACTGTTTTTT
NA	TRBV30	TRBJ2-3	NA	15	CAWSAGVRITDTQYF	TGTGCCTGGAGCGCCGGGGTGCGGATCACAGATACGCAGTATTTT
NA	TRBV2	TRBJ1-1	NA	15	CASSPALAANTEAFF	TGTGCCAGCAGCCCCGCCTTGGCGGCTAATACTGAAGCTTTCTTT
TRBD2	TRBV4-3	TRBJ2-7	few	16	CASSQATSGSSYEQYF	TGCGCCAGCAGCCAAGCGACTAGCGGGAGCTCCTACGAGCAGTACTTC
NA	TRBV7-9	TRBJ2-7	NA	14	CASSLWIKGPEQYF	TGTGCCAGCAGCTTATGGATAAAGGGGCCCGAGCAGTACTTC